Given below is one TCR beta chain in context. Its matching antigen is unknown. Germline V gene sequence: CDR1 KGHSH, CDR2 LQKENI. The CDR3 has 15 amino acids. Trimming at V came to 3 bases and at J to 6 bases, leaving 4 bases not matched to a gene. These data come from a study of OX40 agonist ivuxolimab in advanced cancers. Study-wide context: Under the entry rules, prior anti-PD-1, anti-PD-L1 or anti-CTLA-4 therapy was allowed, and 35% to 40% had some. Partial responses occurred in three patients (one hepatocellular carcinoma, two cutaneous melanoma). Study findings and constraints: Clonal expansion was seen in CD4+ and CD8+ blood T cells by week 6 at 0.1 to 3.0 mg/kg. Normalized expansion of T-cell clones was also low for some nonresponders.

Generated by immunoSEQ multiplex PCR, the TCRdb table keeps only in-frame clones and is missing some. The sample carries approximately 74,000 clones, approximately 80% recorded once. This TCR was sampled from an adult with an advanced solid tumor such as melanoma, head and neck, liver or kidney cancer. The material sequenced was CD4+ or CD8+ T cells sorted from blood, taken in a trial of the OX40 agonist ivuxolimab. The chain couples TRBV18 to TRBJ1-6; 8 bases are shared with TRBD1. CDR3 residues: CASSPVTGGNSPLHF. The CDR3 DNA reads TGTGCCAGCTCACCTGTAACAGGGGGTAATTCACCCCTCCACTTT.